The 30 T cell receptor beta chains presented below share a single source sample, sequenced in a study of cytomegalovirus exposure and HLA in healthy donors (dated by TCRdb to 2017 to 2019). To prepare the library, the immunoSEQ multiplex PCR assay was applied. For the multiplex PCR, a mixture combining 60 forward primers for TCR Vbeta segments and 13 reverse primers for TCR Jbeta segments was used. TCRdb provides this immuneACCESS table in a form limited to in-frame rearrangements. Some clones are lacking; in checked studies, under half of them reflect an unresolved V gene, and why the rest are absent is not known. Counted in this sample were tens of thousands of clones; approximately 80% of them appeared once. The ten largest clones add up to roughly 8.9% of the sample. Sequenced material: PBMCs. These receptors all stem from a woman in her thirties or forties in good health and CMV-seropositive.

The V gene is TRBV6-6, the J gene TRBJ1-2; D unclear. Germline-derived CDR1 and CDR2 are MNHNY and SVGAGI (reference sequence). The CDR3 contains 13 residues. V was shortened by 7 bases and J by 8 bases, with 17 bases between the two germline ends. The CDR3 nucleotides read TGTGCCAGCACCACCGGGGTTTTGAGGGGCTACACCTTC. Protein product: CASTTGVLRGYTF.

The V call is TRBV19, the J call TRBJ1-2, with D perhaps matching TRBD1 (6 bases). Trimming shortened V by 7 bases and J by 8 bases, and 20 bases separated the two germline ends. Per the germline V gene, CDR1 is LNHDA and CDR2 is SQIVND (reference sequence). The CDR3 runs 14 residues. The CDR3 nucleotides read TGTGCCAGTACCCTGGACAGTTCCTTAAGGGGCTACACCTTC. The encoded protein is CASTLDSSLRGYTF.

The CDR3 DNA reads as TGCGCCAGCAGCTTCTCGCGGACAGGGGGAGAGACCCAGTACTTC. Its translation: CASSFSRTGGETQYF. The gene calls are TRBV5-1 and TRBJ2-5; the match to TRBD1 covers 10 bases. Trimming took 2 bases from V and 4 from J; bases not matched to a gene: 5. This CDR3 is built from 15 residues. Germline V CDR1 and CDR2: SGHRS, YFSETQ.

The V and J genes are TRBV4-2 and TRBJ2-1, with 13 bases identical to TRBD2. The CDR3 has 15 amino acids. The junction had 4 bases not matched to a gene; V was cut back by 4 bases and J by 7 bases. In germline, CDR1 is LGHNA, CDR2 YNFKEQ. The DNA for the CDR3 is TGTGCCAGCAGCCCCGGGACTAGCGGGGAGAATGAGCAGTTCTTC. Protein product: CASSPGTSGENEQFF.

This chain uses TRBV5-1 with TRBJ1-5; D perhaps matches TRBD1 (5 bases). The CDR3 length is 17 residues. Trimming stripped 0 bases from V and 3 bases from J, with 16 bases between. Germline CDR1 reads SGHRS; CDR2 reads YFSETQ. DNA of the CDR3: TGCGCCAGCAGCTTGGAGGGGAGGGTAGGGCACAATCAGCCCCAGCATTTT. Translating gives CASSLEGRVGHNQPQHF. The full variable domain, rest sourced from reference TRBV5-1 and TRBJ1-5, is KAGVTQTPRYLIKTRGQQVTLSCSPISGHRSVSWYQQTPGQGLQFLFEYFSETQRNKGNFPGRFSGRQFSNSRSEMNVSTLELGDSALYLCASSLEGRVGHNQPQHFGDGTRLSIL.

This chain connects TRBV6-6 to TRBJ1-3; TRBD1 is a possible D gene (6 bases). Germline V CDR1 and CDR2: MNHNY, SVGAGI (reference sequence). The CDR3 extends over 16 amino acids. V was clipped by 6 bases and J by 1 base, with 16 bases between them. The CDR3 sequence: CASSLGGGASGNTIYF. Written as DNA, the CDR3 is TGTGCCAGCAGCCTCGGGGGGGGCGCGTCTGGAAACACCATATATTTT.

In this sample, this clone turned up once. The rearrangement uses TRBV5-4 and TRBJ2-5, with 12 bases matching TRBD2. The V gene's germline CDR1 is SGHNT and CDR2 YYREEE (reference sequence). The CDR3 covers 15 residues. V was pared by 5 bases and J by 5 bases, with 7 bases of the junction left unmatched. The CDR3, as DNA: TGTGCCAGCAGGTTCCTAGCGGGGGGGGCGGAGACCCAGTACTTC. The encoded protein is CASRFLAGGAETQYF.

The chain has TRBV7-3 and TRBJ2-3, with D unresolved. The V end lost 5 bases, the J end lost 2 bases, and 8 bases lay between the germline ends. The V gene's germline CDR1 is SGHTA and CDR2 FQGTGA. The CDR3 spans 13 residues. DNA for the CDR3: TGTGCCAGCAGCAGGAGTTACACAGATACGCAGTATTTT. Its protein product is CASSRSYTDTQYF.

The rearrangement joins TRBV6-1 to TRBJ2-3; 8 bases fit TRBD1. Germline CDR1 reads MNHNS; CDR2 reads SASEGT. This CDR3 spans 16 amino acids. With V trimmed by 3 bases and J by 2 bases, 7 bases remained unmatched. The CDR3 sequence is CASSDPGGTNTDTQYF. CDR3 DNA sequence: TGTGCCAGCAGTGACCCAGGGGGCACAAACACAGATACGCAGTATTTT.

The rearrangement joins TRBV20-1 to TRBJ2-5, with a possible D match to TRBD2 (5 bases). The CDR3 runs 10 residues. The germline V gene encodes CDR1 DFQATT and CDR2 SNEGSKA (reference sequence). Deletions cut 3 bases from V and 7 bases from J, with 6 bases between. CDR3 sequence reads: CSARDWTQYF. The CDR3 bases are TGCAGTGCTAGGGACTGGACCCAGTACTTC.

The chain recombines TRBV2 with TRBJ2-1, with TRBD2 matching 13 bases. Germline V CDR1 and CDR2: SNHLY, FYNNEI. The J segment lost 4 bases and the V segment lost 5 bases, leaving 8 bases of the junction unmatched. This CDR3 spans 17 amino acids. The CDR3 spells CASSPPGLAGWYNEQFF. The CDR3 bases are TGTGCCAGCAGTCCTCCGGGACTAGCGGGATGGTACAATGAGCAGTTCTTC.

The genes are TRBV28 and TRBJ1-2; D is unclear. Germline assignment: CDR1 MDHEN and CDR2 SYDVKM. V dropped 7 bases and J dropped 13 bases, with 19 bases sitting between them. This CDR3 has 12 amino acids. The CDR3 region has the DNA TGTGCCAGCATCGGACCATCCTGGGAGGCCACCTTC. Residues: CASIGPSWEATF.

The rearrangement uses TRBV30 and TRBJ1-5; D is ambiguous. This CDR3 contains 14 residues. The V and J ends lost 7 bases and 0 bases respectively, with 13 bases between them. Germline assignment: CDR1 GTSNPN and CDR2 SVGIG (reference sequence). The CDR3 DNA is TGTGCCTCGGGTCCCGCTGATAGCAATCAGCCCCAGCATTTT. This codes for CASGPADSNQPQHF.

The rearrangement links TRBV5-6 to TRBJ2-5; 11 nucleotides match TRBD2. Germline V gene sequence: CDR1 SGHDT, CDR2 YYEEEE. CDR3 size: 16 residues. The junction had 3 bases not matched to a gene; V was cut back by 0 bases and J by 2 bases. This CDR3 reads CASSLGASGGQETQYF. The CDR3 DNA reads as TGTGCCAGCAGCTTGGGGGCTAGCGGGGGGCAAGAGACCCAGTACTTC.

The CDR3 reads CASSPLGTTSTQGWAHEQYF. CDR3 DNA: TGCGCCAGCAGCCCGTTAGGGACAACCAGCACTCAAGGTTGGGCCCACGAGCAGTACTTC. The J gene is TRBJ2-5, the V gene TRBV4-1, with a weak D call TRBD1 (6 bases). The end of the DNA is better explained by TRBJ2-7, so the J call may be wrong. Germline V gives CDR1 MGHRA, CDR2 YSYEKL. The length of the CDR3 is 20 residues.

V and J are TRBV5-6 and TRBJ2-3, with 7 bases fitting TRBD1. The length of the CDR3 is 13 residues. Germline loops: CDR1 SGHDT, CDR2 YYEEEE. The J segment lost 6 bases and the V segment lost 7 bases, leaving 8 bases of the junction unmatched. The DNA of the CDR3 is TGTGCCAGCGGATCACAGGGGATTGATACGCAGTATTTT. This codes for CASGSQGIDTQYF.

V and J are TRBV7-2 and TRBJ1-5, with D possibly being TRBD1 (6 bases). Per germline, CDR1 SGHTA and CDR2 FQGNSA. Trimming took off 0 bases at V and 6 bases at J, with 12 bases between the two ends. The CDR3 covers 15 residues. The CDR3 coding sequence is TGTGCCAGCAGCTTAGCGCGGCAGGGGACTCAGCCCCAGCATTTT. Translated, it gives CASSLARQGTQPQHF.

Sample share makes this clone medium-sized. The rearrangement joins TRBV29-1 to TRBJ1-4, with D perhaps TRBD1 (5 bases). The germline V gene has CDR1 SQVTM and CDR2 ANQGSEA. The length of the CDR3 is 15 residues. Trimming stripped 3 bases from V and 2 bases from J, with 13 bases between. The CDR3 loop reads CSVEGDGGTNEKLFF. The CDR3 DNA reads as TGCAGCGTTGAGGGGGACGGGGGGACTAATGAAAAACTGTTTTTT.

The chain couples TRBV23-1 to TRBJ1-1; 9 positions agree with TRBD1. TRBV23-1 is an ORF for which the function is uncertain. The J segment lost 4 bases and the V segment lost 4 bases, leaving 16 bases of the junction unmatched. The CDR3 extends over 18 amino acids. The CDR3 nucleotides read TGCGCCAGCAGTCTTCATACCCGGGACAGGGACCAGCGCACTGAAGCTTTCTTT. This encodes CASSLHTRDRDQRTEAFF.

The DNA for the CDR3 is TGTGCCAGCAGCTCCTTACTTTCTTCTCAATCGGAGAGGGCTTTCTTT. As protein: CASSSLLSSQSERAFF. The J gene is TRBJ1-1, the V gene TRBV5-6; D remains unclear. Trimming removed 3 bases at V and 11 bases at J, with 26 bases between. The germline CDR1 and CDR2 sequences are SGHDT and YYEEEE. This CDR3 comprises 16 residues.

In the case of this clone: Other nucleotide sequences from this sample produce the same CDR3. The rearrangement joins TRBV18 to TRBJ2-5; 7 bases fit TRBD2. This CDR3 has 14 amino acids. V lost 0 bases and J lost 4; bases outside the gene matches: 2. Per germline, CDR1 KGHSH and CDR2 LQKENI. The CDR3 DNA reads as TGTGCCAGCTCACCACCGGGAGGGTTAGAGACCCAGTACTTC. This sequence encodes CASSPPGGLETQYF.

This CDR3 is CASSTLRGQDSPLHF. The CDR3 region has the DNA TGTGCCAGCAGTACACTCAGGGGACAGGATTCACCCCTCCACTTT. The chain links TRBV6-5 to TRBJ1-6; 8 bases are shared with TRBD1. This CDR3 contains 15 residues. Trimming at V came to 5 bases and at J to 8 bases, leaving 8 bases not matched to a gene. The germline gives CDR1 MNHEY, CDR2 SVGAGI.

The count of this clone is one. The chain couples TRBV7-2 to TRBJ1-5; TRBD1 is a possible D gene (5 bases). Between the trimmed V and J ends, which lost 1 base and 5 bases, there was a span of 12 bases. The length of the CDR3 is 15 residues. Per germline, CDR1 SGHTA and CDR2 FQGNSA. CDR3: CASSLEGQGYQPQHF. The CDR3 coding sequence is TGTGCCAGCAGCTTAGAGGGCCAGGGTTATCAGCCCCAGCATTTT.

The CDR3 sequence: CASSLTLTGAYTGELFF. In DNA, the CDR3 is TGTGCCAGCAGCTTAACCTTGACAGGGGCCTACACCGGGGAGCTGTTTTTT. The chain uses TRBV7-7 and TRBJ2-2; 8 bases match TRBD1. With 2 bases clipped from V and 3 bases from J, the junction kept 8 bases outside the gene matches. CDR3 length equals 17 residues. Germline V gene data show CDR1 as SSHAT and CDR2 as FNYEAQ (reference sequence).

The rearrangement uses TRBV30 and TRBJ1-2, with 11 bases matching TRBD1. The CDR3 runs to 15 residues. Trimming took 0 bases from V and 3 from J; bases not matched to a gene: 3. Germline CDR1 is GTSNPN and CDR2 is SVGIG (reference sequence). The CDR3, as DNA: TGTGCCTGGAGTGTAATGGACAGGGGGCACTATGGCTACACCTTC. Amino acids: CAWSVMDRGHYGYTF.

CDR3 nucleotide sequence: TGTGCCAGCAGTTTAGGGACAGGCTTTAATTCACCCCTCCACTTT. It encodes CASSLGTGFNSPLHF. The V call is TRBV28, the J call TRBJ1-6, with 8 bases fitting TRBD1. The CDR3 extends over 15 amino acids. The germline V gene has CDR1 MDHEN and CDR2 SYDVKM. J lost 6 bases, V lost 2 bases, and 3 bases had no gene match.

V gene TRBV15 combines with J gene TRBJ2-7; D might be TRBD2 (5 bases). V shed 1 base and J shed 3 bases, with 10 bases lying between them. CDR3 size: 14 residues. Germline assignment: CDR1 LNHNV and CDR2 YYDKDF (reference sequence). The CDR3 loop reads CATSRAGSNYEQYF. The CDR3 DNA reads TGTGCCACCAGCAGAGCGGGATCGAACTACGAGCAGTACTTC.

Notes on this clone: One end of the junction is discordant with germline, which a read error may explain. The genes are TRBV7-9 and TRBJ1-4, with no clear D. The CDR3 runs 17 residues. The V gene's germline CDR1 is SEHNR and CDR2 FQNEAQ (reference sequence). CDR3 coding DNA: TGTTCCAGCAGCTTAGCGCTGAACTGGGGAGCAGGAGAAAAACTGTTTTTT. Its protein product is CSSSLALNWGAGEKLFF.

This sequence joins TRBV5-1 and TRBJ1-2, with TRBD1 identical over 7 bases. Per germline, CDR1 SGHRS and CDR2 YFSETQ. The CDR3 sequence is 16 residues long. J gave up 6 bases and V 5 bases, and 16 bases lay outside the gene matches. The CDR3 DNA reads as TGCGCCAGCAGACCGGGACAGTACTCGAAGATCGATGGCTACACCTTC. Protein: CASRPGQYSKIDGYTF.

This clone was picked up one time. The chain combines TRBV27 with TRBJ1-6, with D possibly matching TRBD1 (6 bases). Germline CDR1 MNHEY, CDR2 SMNVEV (reference sequence). The CDR3 sequence is 13 residues long. The V end lost 0 bases, the J end lost 11 bases, and 8 bases lay between the germline ends. The CDR3 is CASSLSQGPPLHF. CDR3 bases: TGTGCCAGCAGTTTATCTCAGGGGCCACCCCTCCACTTT.